The 8 T cell receptor beta chains given below trace back to one sample, sequenced in a study of blood T cell repertoires in COVID-19. Profiled with immunoSEQ multiplex PCR; TCRdb holds only in-frame clones, not every one. The table has fewer than 350,000 clones, approximately 91% seen once; the top ten hold about 2.3%. The source material was PBMCs or T cells enriched from blood (not recorded which). The origin of the receptors is a woman aged 40 to 50 with acute COVID-19.

The chain uses TRBV12-1 and TRBJ2-5; no DNA check was done on the table's D call, TRBD2. TRBV12-1 is given as a pseudogene. The CDR3 runs 16 residues. CDR3 nucleotides: TGTGCCAGCAGCTTCCCTGGTGGTAGCTGGTGGGAGACCCAGTACTTC. It is translated as CASSFPGGSWWETQYF.

The J gene is TRBJ1-5, the V gene TRBV28, with D unclear. The germline gives CDR1 MDHEN, CDR2 SYDVKM. The CDR3 has 13 residues. Trimming stripped 7 bases from V and 4 bases from J, with 11 bases between. CDR3 bases: TGTGCCAGCACCGGAACGAGGAATCAGCCCCAGCATTTT. Its protein is CASTGTRNQPQHF.

V usage is TRBV19 and J usage is TRBJ1-1, with 8 bases fitting TRBD1. This CDR3 spans 14 amino acids. V gave up 6 bases and J gave up 3 bases; unmatched junction bases: 6. In germline, CDR1 is LNHDA, CDR2 SQIVND (reference sequence). The CDR3 spells CASRIQGGYTEAFF. The CDR3 nucleotides read TGTGCCAGTAGGATACAGGGGGGCTACACTGAAGCTTTCTTT.

V usage is TRBV19 and J usage is TRBJ1-2, with 7 bases aligning to TRBD1. Germline V gene data show CDR1 as LNHDA and CDR2 as SQIVND (reference sequence). The CDR3 has 16 residues. J lost 5 bases, V lost 6 bases, and 15 bases had no gene match. The CDR3 region has the DNA TGTGCCAGTAGCCCCTCCAAGAGAGAGGGGGCATATGGCTACACCTTC. It codes for CASSPSKREGAYGYTF.

The genes are TRBV5-6 and TRBJ1-3, with D perhaps TRBD1 (5 bases). V was pared by 4 bases and J by 4 bases, with 12 bases between. CDR3 size: 14 residues. The V gene's germline CDR1 is SGHDT and CDR2 YYEEEE. CDR3 in amino acids: CASSPAGEGNTIYF. The CDR3 nucleotides read TGTGCCAGCAGCCCGGCGGGGGAAGGAAACACCATATATTTT.

V and J are TRBV7-2 and TRBJ1-1, with 8 bases matching TRBD1. The CDR3 loop spans 15 amino acids. Germline lookup yields CDR1 SGHTA and CDR2 FQGNSA. V was clipped by 6 bases and J by 4 bases; unmatched bases: 10. Here the CDR3 DNA reads TGTGCCAGCAGTTTATGGACAGGGAGGACCACTGAAGCTTTCTTT. Protein: CASSLWTGRTTEAFF.

The rearrangement uses TRBV6-5 and TRBJ2-6; tentatively, D is TRBD2 (5 bases). This CDR3 comprises 16 residues. Trimming shortened V by 2 bases and J by 1 base, and 9 bases separated the two germline ends. Per the germline V gene, CDR1 is MNHEY and CDR2 is SVGAGI. CDR3 in amino acids: CASSYGRGSGANVLTF. Written as DNA, the CDR3 is TGTGCCAGCAGTTACGGTCGGGGATCTGGGGCCAACGTCCTGACTTTC.

This chain uses TRBV7-9 with TRBJ2-5; D gene unclear. The CDR3 is made up of 14 amino acids. V lost 5 bases, J lost 1 base, and 11 bases lay in between. The V gene's germline CDR1 is SEHNR and CDR2 FQNEAQ (reference sequence). The chain's CDR3 is CASSPVGPQETQYF. The CDR3 bases are TGTGCCAGCAGCCCGGTGGGCCCCCAAGAGACCCAGTACTTC. The entire variable domain, with the rest obtained from reference TRBV7-9 and TRBJ2-5, is as follows: DTGVSQNPRHKITKRGQNVTFRCDPISEHNRLYWYRQTLGQGPEFLTYFQNEAQLEKSRLLSDRFSAERPKGSFSTLEIQRTEQGDSAMYLCASSPVGPQETQYFGPGTRLLVL.